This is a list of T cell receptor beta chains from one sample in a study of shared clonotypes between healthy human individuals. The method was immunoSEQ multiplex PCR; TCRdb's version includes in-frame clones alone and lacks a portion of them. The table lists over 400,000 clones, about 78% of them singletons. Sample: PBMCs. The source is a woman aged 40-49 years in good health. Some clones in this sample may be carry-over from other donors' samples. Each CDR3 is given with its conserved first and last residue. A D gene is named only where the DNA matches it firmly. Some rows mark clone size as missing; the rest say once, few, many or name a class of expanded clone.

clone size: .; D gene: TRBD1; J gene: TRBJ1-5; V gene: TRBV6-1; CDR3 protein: CASSEASRGYSNQPQHF; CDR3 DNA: TGTGCCAGCAGTGAAGCAAGCAGGGGGTATAGCAATCAGCCCCAGCATTTT
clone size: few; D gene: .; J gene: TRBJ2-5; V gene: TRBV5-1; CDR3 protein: CASSQQGLETQYF; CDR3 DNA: TGCGCCAGCAGCCAACAGGGTTTGGAGACCCAGTACTTC
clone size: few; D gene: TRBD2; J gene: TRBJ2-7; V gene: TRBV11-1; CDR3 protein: CASSFQTGTRNEQYF; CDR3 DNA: TGTGCCAGCAGCTTTCAGACCGGGACTAGGAACGAGCAGTACTTC
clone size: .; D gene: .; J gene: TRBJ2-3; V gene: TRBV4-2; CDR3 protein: CASSQDRLSDTQYF; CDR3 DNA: TGTGCCAGCAGCCAAGATCGGTTATCGGATACGCAGTATTTT
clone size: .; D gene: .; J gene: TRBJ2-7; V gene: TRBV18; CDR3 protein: CASSPSASYEQYF; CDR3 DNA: TGTGCCAGCTCACCATCAGCCTCCTACGAGCAGTACTTC
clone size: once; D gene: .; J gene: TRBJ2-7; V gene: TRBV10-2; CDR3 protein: CATRPPRGTYEQYF; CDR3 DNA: TGCGCCACCCGTCCACCCAGGGGCACCTACGAGCAGTACTTC
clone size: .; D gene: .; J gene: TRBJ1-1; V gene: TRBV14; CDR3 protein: CASSPGTALRAFF; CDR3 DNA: TGTGCCAGCAGCCCGGGGACGGCCCTGAGAGCTTTCTTT
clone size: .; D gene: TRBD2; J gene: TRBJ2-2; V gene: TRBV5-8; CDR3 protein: CASSLSLAGQFTGELFF; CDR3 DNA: TGTGCCAGCAGCTTGAGTCTAGCGGGTCAATTCACCGGGGAGCTGTTTTTT
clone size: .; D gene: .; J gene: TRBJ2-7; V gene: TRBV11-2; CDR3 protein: CASSPHRADLYEQYF; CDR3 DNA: TGTGCCAGCAGCCCCCACCGAGCGGACCTCTACGAGCAGTACTTC
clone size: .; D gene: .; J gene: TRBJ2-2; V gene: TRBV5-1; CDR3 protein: CASSLARQTGELFF; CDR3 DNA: TGCGCCAGCAGCTTGGCACGACAAACCGGGGAGCTGTTTTTT
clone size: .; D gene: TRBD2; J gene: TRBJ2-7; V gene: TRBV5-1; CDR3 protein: CASSLKTSGRAHEQYF; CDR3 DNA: TGCGCCAGCAGCTTGAAAACTAGCGGGAGGGCGCACGAGCAGTACTTC
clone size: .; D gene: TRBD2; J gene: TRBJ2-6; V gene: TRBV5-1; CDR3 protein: CASSFGTSGSSGANVLTF; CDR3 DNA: TGCGCCAGCAGCTTCGGGACTAGCGGGAGCTCTGGGGCCAACGTCCTGACTTTC
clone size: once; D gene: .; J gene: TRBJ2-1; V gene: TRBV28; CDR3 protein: CASSSPANTHYNEQFF; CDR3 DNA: TGTGCCAGCAGTTCCCCGGCGAATACGCACTACAATGAGCAGTTCTTC
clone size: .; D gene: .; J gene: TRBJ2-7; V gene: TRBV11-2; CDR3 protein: CASSLGRQYSYEQYF; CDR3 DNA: TGTGCCAGCAGCTTAGGCCGGCAATATTCCTACGAGCAGTACTTC
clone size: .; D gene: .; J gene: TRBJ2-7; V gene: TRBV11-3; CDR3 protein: CASSLGGPYEQYF; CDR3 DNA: TGTGCCAGCAGCTTAGGCGGACCCTACGAGCAGTACTTC
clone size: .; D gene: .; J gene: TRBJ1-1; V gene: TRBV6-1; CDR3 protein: CASRGPNTEAFF; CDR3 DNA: TGTGCCAGCAGGGGGCCTAACACTGAAGCTTTCTTT
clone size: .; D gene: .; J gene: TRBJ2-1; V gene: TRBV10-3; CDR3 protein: CAISDWERMYNEQFF; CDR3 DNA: TGTGCCATCAGTGATTGGGAGCGGATGTACAATGAGCAGTTCTTC